This TCR beta chain comes out of a study of CXCR3-negative and CXCR3-positive naive CD8 T cells. Study results and limitations: Naive cells with CXCR3 showed TRB CDR3s that were more hydrophobic than those in CXCR3-negative naive cells. Comparably high diversity was seen in both naive subsets, and much lower diversity in memory CD8+ cells.

TRB cDNA libraries were made by UMI-labeled 5' RACE. TCRdb re-called the 5' RACE reads; one entry per CDR3 protein, DNA not given. The sample includes approximately 48,000 distinct CDR3 sequences. Comment on this clonotype: Its antigen is not identified.

The clonotype comes from a human donor in good health. Some clones in this sample may be carry-over from other donors' samples. What was sequenced was naive CXCR3+ CD8+ T cells from blood. Subset: CD45RO-CCR7+CD27+CD95- naive CD8+ T cells expressing CXCR3 (TNR3+).

CDR3 loop: CASVQGTGALVDGYTF. The chain recombines TRBV5-1 with TRBJ1-2; TCRdb gives TRBD1 as the D gene, but with no DNA this cannot be confirmed. Per germline, CDR1 SGHRS and CDR2 YFSETQ. The CDR3 is made up of 16 amino acids.